What follows describes a single T cell receptor (beta chain). Its antigen is as yet unknown. Regarding time point: newly diagnosed, previously untreated cHL patient sample. Isolated CD8+ T cells were derived from thawed PBMCs through magnetic negative selection. Profiling relied on immunoSEQ multiplex PCR, and the TCRdb table lists in-frame clones only, not all of them. The sample carries approximately 3,200 clones, roughly 70% recorded once. The data were obtained in a study of PD-1 blockade in classical Hodgkin lymphoma. Study results and limitations: Newly diagnosed patients were reported to exhibit reduced baseline TCR diversity relative to healthy donors.

CDR3 length: 12 amino acids. Germline values: CDR1 SQVTM, CDR2 ANQGSEA. The V end lost 3 bases, the J end lost 2 bases, and 5 bases lay between the germline ends. Sequences were obtained from CD8+ T cells from blood. The receptor was isolated from a human donor with classical Hodgkin lymphoma. V is TRBV29-1 and J is TRBJ1-3; D gene unclear. CDR3 residues: CSVEVTGNTIYF. The CDR3 DNA sequence: TGCAGCGTTGAGGTTACTGGAAACACCATATATTTT.